A selection of T cell receptor beta chains follows, all from one sample in a study of blood T cell repertoires in COVID-19. Sequenced by immunoSEQ multiplex PCR; TCRdb stores in-frame clones only, minus some. The sample has about 310,000 clones, under 90% seen once. The sample consisted of PBMCs or T cells enriched from blood (not recorded which). The origin of the receptors is a man aged 60-69 years who had recovered from COVID-19. Each CDR3 is given with its conserved first and last residue. D genes are given only for firm matches. Size is omitted from some rows. Given values are once, few, many or a class for expanded clones.

v_gene	d_gene	j_gene	abundance	CDR3aa	CDR3nt
TRBV6-4	TRBD1	TRBJ1-2	-	CASSDSGQGSYGYTF	TGTGCCAGCAGTGACTCGGGACAGGGCAGCTATGGCTACACCTTC
TRBV29-1	-	TRBJ1-2	-	CSVDSRGTYGYTF	TGCAGCGTTGATTCTCGGGGTACCTATGGCTACACCTTC
TRBV6-5	TRBD1	TRBJ1-2	-	CASSYSDRGYGYTF	TGTGCCAGCAGTTACTCGGACAGGGGGTATGGCTACACCTTC
TRBV27	TRBD2	TRBJ2-1	-	CASRFGLAGYNEQFF	TGTGCCAGCAGATTTGGACTAGCAGGATACAATGAGCAGTTCTTC
TRBV7-3	-	TRBJ1-5	few	CASSLTAVQGCLYSNQPQHF	TGTGCCAGCAGCTTAACGGCGGTTCAGGGCTGTTTGTATAGCAATCAGCCCCAGCATTTT
TRBV7-2	-	TRBJ2-3	-	CASSYAGGRSGDTQYF	TGTGCCAGCAGTTACGCAGGAGGGAGGAGCGGAGATACGCAGTATTTT
TRBV7-6	TRBD2	TRBJ2-7	-	CASSLDPSGTYEQYF	TGTGCCAGCAGCTTAGATCCTAGCGGCACCTACGAGCAGTACTTC
TRBV11-2	-	TRBJ2-7	-	CASSLVAASEDEQYF	TGTGCCAGCAGCTTAGTGGCGGCTAGCGAGGACGAGCAGTACTTC
TRBV7-9	-	TRBJ1-2	-	CASSPGGAAEVDYGYTF	TGTGCCAGCAGCCCAGGTGGGGCAGCCGAGGTTGACTATGGCTACACCTTC
TRBV19	-	TRBJ1-5	once	CASSTRRTARRQPQHF	TGTGCCAGTAGTACCCGAAGGACAGCCCGCCGACAGCCCCAGCATTTT
TRBV7-3	TRBD1	TRBJ1-1	-	CASSQGRGTGVKAFF	TGTGCCAGCAGTCAGGGCAGGGGCACAGGGGTAAAAGCTTTCTTT
TRBV9	-	TRBJ2-2	-	CASSDSLTGELFF	TGTGCCAGCAGCGACAGTCTCACCGGGGAGCTGTTTTTT
TRBV4-2	TRBD2	TRBJ2-7	-	CASGHPRTSGSREQYF	TGTGCCAGCGGACACCCTAGGACTAGCGGGAGCCGGGAGCAGTACTTC
TRBV18	TRBD2	TRBJ2-1	-	CASSVTSGTTYNEQFF	TGTGCCAGCTCGGTAACTAGCGGAACTACCTACAATGAGCAGTTCTTC
TRBV9	-	TRBJ2-3	-	CASSVSGDTQYF	TGTGCCAGCAGCGTTTCCGGAGATACGCAGTATTTT
TRBV10-3	-	TRBJ1-1	-	CAIRTTDRAEAFF	TGTGCCATCAGAACGACAGATCGGGCTGAAGCTTTCTTT
TRBV13	-	TRBJ1-2	-	CASSLPGGYGYTF	TGTGCCAGCAGCTTACCGGGGGGATATGGCTACACCTTC
TRBV5-1	TRBD1	TRBJ2-7	few	CASSLVGTGDEQYF	TGCGCCAGCAGCTTGGTAGGGACAGGGGACGAGCAGTACTTC
TRBV27	TRBD2	TRBJ2-1	-	CASSSATSGGTYNEQFF	TGTGCCAGCAGTTCCGCGACTAGCGGGGGTACCTACAATGAGCAGTTCTTC
TRBV30	TRBD1	TRBJ2-2	-	CAWGTGSNTGELFF	TGTGCCTGGGGGACAGGGTCGAACACCGGGGAGCTGTTTTTT
TRBV5-6	-	TRBJ2-5	once	CASSFGLQETQYF	TGTGCCAGCAGCTTCGGTCTTCAAGAGACCCAGTACTTC
TRBV18	-	TRBJ1-1	-	CASSHLIPGDTEAFF	TGTGCCAGCTCACACCTGATCCCCGGGGACACTGAAGCTTTCTTT
TRBV19	TRBD1	TRBJ2-7	-	CASSTSGTGGYEQYF	TGTGCCAGTAGTACCTCCGGGACAGGGGGCTACGAGCAGTACTTC
TRBV10-3	TRBD1	TRBJ2-7	-	CAIRGTGVHEQYF	TGTGCCATCAGAGGGACAGGGGTCCACGAGCAGTACTTC